Here is one T cell receptor (beta chain) with its context. The antigen is undetermined. This CDR3 region has 18 residues. V gave up 0 bases and J gave up 2 bases; unmatched junction bases: 7. CDR1 is SGHTA and CDR2 is FQGTGA in the germline V gene. This sample is drawn from a study of human versus mouse CDR3 diversity and MHC coevolution. In the study overall: Reported immunoSEQ sensitivity was one in 200,000 T cells, with reduced amplification bias. Samples had between about 0.6 x 10^7 and 1.6 x 10^7 valid reads. Study-wide results and caveats: Approximately 1.7 million TCR beta clonotypes were estimated for humans, the largest repertoire. Most of the three human donors had the lowest clonal inequality.

Using immunoSEQ multiplex PCR, the repertoire was profiled, and TCRdb retains in-frame clones only, with some absent. The sample contains some 60,000 clones, approximately 94% of which appear only once. The material sequenced was naive CD4+ T cells from blood. This sample's subset: CD45RO-negative CD62L-positive naive CD4 T cells. This clonotype was obtained from a person between 60 and 69 years old in good health. The rearrangement links TRBV7-3 to TRBJ2-6; 7 nucleotides line up with TRBD2. In DNA form, the CDR3 reads TGTGCCAGCAGCTTAACAGGACTAGTTTATGCTGGGGCCAACGTCCTGACTTTC. Its protein is CASSLTGLVYAGANVLTF. The full variable domain, in which reference TRBV7-3 and TRBJ2-6 provide the parts outside the CDR3, is GAGVSQTPSNKVTEKGKYVELRCDPISGHTALYWYRQSLGQGPEFLIYFQGTGAADDSGLPNDRFFAVRPEGSVSTLKIQRTERGDSAVYLCASSLTGLVYAGANVLTFGAGSRLTVL.